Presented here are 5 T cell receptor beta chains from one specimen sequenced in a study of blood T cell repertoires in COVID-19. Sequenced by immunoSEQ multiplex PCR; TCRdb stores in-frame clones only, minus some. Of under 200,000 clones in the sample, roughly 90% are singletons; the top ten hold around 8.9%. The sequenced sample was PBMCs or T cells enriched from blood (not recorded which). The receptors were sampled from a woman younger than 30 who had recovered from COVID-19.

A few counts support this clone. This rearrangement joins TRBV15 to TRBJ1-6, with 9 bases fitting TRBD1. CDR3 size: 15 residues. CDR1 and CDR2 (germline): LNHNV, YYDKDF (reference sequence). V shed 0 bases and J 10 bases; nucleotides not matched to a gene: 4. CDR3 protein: CATSRDGTGKSPLHF. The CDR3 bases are TGTGCCACCAGCAGAGATGGGACAGGGAAATCACCCCTCCACTTT.

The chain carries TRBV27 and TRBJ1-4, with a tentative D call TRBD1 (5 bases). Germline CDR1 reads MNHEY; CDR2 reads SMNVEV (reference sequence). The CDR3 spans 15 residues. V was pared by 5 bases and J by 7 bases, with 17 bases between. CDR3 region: CASSHSDRPIEKLFF. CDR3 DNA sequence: TGTGCCAGCAGTCATAGTGACAGACCAATTGAAAAACTGTTTTTT.

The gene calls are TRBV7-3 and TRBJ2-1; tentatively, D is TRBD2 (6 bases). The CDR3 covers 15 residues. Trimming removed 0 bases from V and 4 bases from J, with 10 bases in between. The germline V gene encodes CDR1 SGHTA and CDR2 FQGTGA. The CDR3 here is CASSLTTSYYNEQFF. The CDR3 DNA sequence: TGTGCCAGCAGCTTAACTACTAGCTATTACAATGAGCAGTTCTTC.

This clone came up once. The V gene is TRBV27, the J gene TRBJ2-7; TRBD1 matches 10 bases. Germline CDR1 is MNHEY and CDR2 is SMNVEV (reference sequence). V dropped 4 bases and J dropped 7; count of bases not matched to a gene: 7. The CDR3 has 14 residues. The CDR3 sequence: CASSWRQGAGEQYF. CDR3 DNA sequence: TGTGCCAGCAGTTGGAGACAGGGGGCAGGAGAGCAGTACTTC.

For the CDR3, the DNA is TGTGCCAGCAGCTTAAAGGGGGACTACGAGCAGTACTTC. This sequence encodes CASSLKGDYEQYF. This chain links TRBV11-2 with TRBJ2-7; D may be TRBD1 (6 bases). The V and J ends lost 2 bases and 3 bases respectively, with 8 bases between them. Germline lookup yields CDR1 SGHAT and CDR2 FQNNGV. The CDR3 consists of 13 residues.